This T cell receptor beta chain stems from a study of a mutant IDH1 vaccine in newly diagnosed glioma. Across the whole study: The study started vaccination 4-6 weeks after radiotherapy alone, or with temozolomide cycles. Of the patients given treatment, about 62% were male and approximately 38% were female, and a mean age of around 38 years was recorded. Findings and limits, study-wide: Patients mounted vaccine-induced immune responses in about 92% of cases.

This CDR3 has 17 residues. Trimming took 6 bases from V and 0 from J, leaving 20 bases between them. The data were produced by immunoSEQ multiplex PCR, yet TCRdb's version contains in-frame clones alone and is incomplete. The table lists over 55,000 clones, about four fifths of them singletons, with 5% to 6.5% in the top ten. Time point here: week 35, safety follow-up. Each vaccine dose was 300 ug of mutant IDH1 20-mer peptide, with topical imiquimod. As to this clone: The antigen remains unidentified.

The origin of this receptor is a man between 35 and 55 years old with glioma. The sequences come from PBMCs, collected from a glioma patient whose treatment included an IDH1 peptide vaccine. This chain joins TRBV6-7 and TRBJ1-2; no definite D call. TRBV6-7 is filed as an ORF, its function uncertain. CDR3 sequence (DNA): TGTGCCAGCAGCCCGCCAGGCGAGCTGCTGACTAACTATGGCTACACCTTC. This encodes CASSPPGELLTNYGYTF.